This T cell receptor (beta chain) stems from a study of cytomegalovirus exposure and HLA in healthy donors. This CDR3 region has 16 residues. In germline, CDR1 is LNHDA, CDR2 SQIVND (reference sequence). The V gene end was trimmed by 3 bases and the J gene end by 5 bases; junction bases not matched to a gene: 13. Primers: 60 Vbeta forward and 13 Jbeta reverse. Clones were sequenced by immunoSEQ multiplex PCR, and TCRdb holds only the in-frame ones, with some missing. This table has 150,000 to 200,000 clones, roughly three quarters appearing once. This clone was detected once. The sample comprised PBMCs. The gene calls are TRBV19 and TRBJ2-7; TRBD1 matches 7 bases. This sequence was found in a woman in her fifties or sixties in good health and CMV-seronegative. The CDR3, as DNA: TGTGCCAGTAGTATGGGCCGAGACAGGGTGTCCGACGAGCAGTACTTC. Protein: CASSMGRDRVSDEQYF.